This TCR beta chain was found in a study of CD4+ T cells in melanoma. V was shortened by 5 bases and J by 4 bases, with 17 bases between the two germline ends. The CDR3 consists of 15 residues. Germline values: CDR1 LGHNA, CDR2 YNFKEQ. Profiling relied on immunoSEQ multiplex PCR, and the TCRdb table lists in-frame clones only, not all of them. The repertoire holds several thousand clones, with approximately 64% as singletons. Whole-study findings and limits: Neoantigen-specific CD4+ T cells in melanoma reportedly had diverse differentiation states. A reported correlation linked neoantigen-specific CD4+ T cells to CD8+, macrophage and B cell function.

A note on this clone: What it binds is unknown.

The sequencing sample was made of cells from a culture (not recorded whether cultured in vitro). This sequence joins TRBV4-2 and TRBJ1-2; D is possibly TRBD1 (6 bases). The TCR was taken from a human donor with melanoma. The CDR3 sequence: CASSLEQGRGYGYTF. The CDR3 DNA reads TGTGCCAGCAGCTTGGAGCAGGGGAGGGGCTATGGCTACACCTTC.